The 22 T cell receptor beta chains below all came from one sample that was sequenced in a study of T cells in localized non-small cell lung cancer. Assay used: immunoSEQ multiplex PCR; TCRdb lists only in-frame clones, some missing. Of tens of thousands of clones listed, approximately 80% are singletons. Specimen: peripheral blood, collected before any cancer treatment. All receptors come from a female donor of 60 years or more with stage I lung adenocarcinoma.

This chain uses TRBV5-4 with TRBJ2-3, with TRBD1 identical over 7 bases. This CDR3 has 16 residues. Per the germline V gene, CDR1 is SGHNT and CDR2 is YYREEE (reference sequence). The trim removed 4 bases at V and 3 bases at J, leaving 11 bases unmatched. The DNA of the CDR3 is TGTGCCAGCAGCCGGCAGGGGGTTGTTGGTACAGATACGCAGTATTTT. This encodes CASSRQGVVGTDTQYF.

Here the CDR3 reads CASTRGGSGETQYF. DNA of the CDR3: TGTGCCAGCACCCGGGGGGGGTCAGGAGAGACCCAGTACTTC. The chain combines TRBV6-1 with TRBJ2-5, with 8 bases fitting TRBD2. CDR3 length: 14 residues. V gave up 7 bases and J gave up 4 bases; unmatched junction bases: 8. Per the germline V gene, CDR1 is MNHNS and CDR2 is SASEGT.

The CDR3 spells CASSPRDRDQPQHF. In nucleotides, the CDR3 is TGTGCCAGCAGTCCCCGGGACAGGGATCAGCCCCAGCATTTT. The genes are TRBV27 and TRBJ1-5; 9 nucleotides agree with TRBD1. The CDR3 loop spans 14 amino acids. Germline-derived CDR1 and CDR2 are MNHEY and SMNVEV (reference sequence). V dropped 5 bases and J dropped 5; count of bases not matched to a gene: 4.

The chain uses TRBV6-5 and TRBJ2-1, with D perhaps matching TRBD2 (6 bases). In germline, CDR1 is MNHEY, CDR2 SVGAGI. V was trimmed by 8 bases and J by 1 base, leaving 12 bases between them. CDR3 size: 14 residues. CDR3 in DNA: TGTGCCAGCTCCATAGCGGAGTCCTACAATGAGCAGTTCTTC. Residues: CASSIAESYNEQFF.

This rearrangement joins TRBV27 to TRBJ1-5; D is unresolved. V lost 1 base to trimming and J lost 4 bases, with 8 bases between them. The CDR3 extends over 14 amino acids. Germline CDR1 reads MNHEY; CDR2 reads SMNVEV (reference sequence). CDR3 protein: CASSLFSGNQPQHF. CDR3 coding DNA: TGTGCCAGCAGTTTATTCAGTGGGAATCAGCCCCAGCATTTT.

J is TRBJ2-1 and V is TRBV25-1; TRBD2 aligns across 9 bases. CDR1 is MGHDK and CDR2 is SYGVNS in the germline V gene. The V segment lost 1 base and the J segment 9 bases; nucleotides outside the gene matches: 13. The CDR3 loop spans 17 amino acids. CDR3 DNA sequence: TGTGCCAGCAGTGAATGGGTAGCGGGAGTGGGGCACAGTGAGCAGTTCTTC. It specifies CASSEWVAGVGHSEQFF.

This chain joins TRBV10-2 and TRBJ2-7; no clear D. The CDR3 is made up of 18 amino acids. V lost 3 bases, J lost 3 bases, and 24 bases lay in between. Germline loops: CDR1 WSHSY, CDR2 SAAADI. The CDR3 nucleotides are TGCGCCAGCAGTGACCCACCCTCCGGACGACGGACCCTCTACGAGCAGTACTTC. This gives the protein CASSDPPSGRRTLYEQYF.

J is TRBJ2-7 and V is TRBV2; D is possibly TRBD1 or TRBD2 (5 bases each). This CDR3 contains 15 residues. V gave up 7 bases and J gave up 0 bases, with 16 bases separating them. Germline V gene lookup returns CDR1 SNHLY and CDR2 FYNNEI. CDR3 in amino acids: CASKKGTTGSYEQYF. The CDR3 bases are TGTGCCAGCAAAAAAGGGACGACTGGCTCCTACGAGCAGTACTTC.

The V call is TRBV5-8, the J call TRBJ1-1; the D is unclear. Trimming removed 2 bases from V and 5 bases from J, with 13 bases in between. The CDR3 runs 14 residues. The germline gives CDR1 SGHTS, CDR2 YDEGEE. The CDR3 loop reads CASSFDLRRTEAFF. The CDR3 nucleotides are TGTGCCAGCAGCTTTGACCTAAGGAGGACTGAAGCTTTCTTT.

The chain is built from TRBV10-3 and TRBJ2-1; 10 bases fit TRBD1. V gave up 2 bases and J gave up 8 bases; unmatched junction bases: 6. Germline CDR1 and CDR2: ENHRY and SYGVKD. CDR3 size: 15 residues. For the CDR3, the DNA is TGTGCCATCAGTGAGCCGGACAGGGGGATCGATGAGCAGTTCTTC. It translates to CAISEPDRGIDEQFF.

J is TRBJ2-5 and V is TRBV11-1; D not certain. Germline CDR1 is SGHAT and CDR2 is FQDESV (reference sequence). This CDR3 contains 15 residues. Trimming took off 3 bases at V and 5 bases at J, with 16 bases between the two ends. The CDR3 coding sequence is TGTGCCAGCAGCTTGAGACGGCAGGCCGGTGAGACCCAGTACTTC. As protein: CASSLRRQAGETQYF. Supplemented by reference TRBV11-1 and TRBJ2-5, the full variable domain reads EAEVAQSPRYKITEKSQAVAFWCDPISGHATLYWYRQILGQGPELLVQFQDESVVDDSQLPKDRFSAERLKGVDSTLKIQPAELGDSAMYLCASSLRRQAGETQYFGPGTRLLVL.

The chain combines TRBV9 with TRBJ2-3, with TRBD2 matching over 16 bases. Per germline, CDR1 SGDLS and CDR2 YYNGEE. This CDR3 has 19 amino acids. After removal of 3 bases from V and 6 bases from J, the junction contained 13 bases not matched to a gene. CDR3 DNA: TGTGCCAGCAGCGGACCGGGACTAGCGGGGGGGTCCCACCCGGATACGCAGTATTTT. Translated: CASSGPGLAGGSHPDTQYF.

V gene TRBV11-2 combines with J gene TRBJ2-4, with 8 bases identical to TRBD2. This CDR3 has 15 amino acids. V gave up 3 bases and J gave up 7 bases; unmatched junction bases: 8. Germline V gene data show CDR1 as SGHAT and CDR2 as FQNNGV. CDR3 coding DNA: TGTGCCAGCAGCTTGGGAGCGGGGGCCGGGAACATTCAGTACTTC. It encodes CASSLGAGAGNIQYF.

J is TRBJ2-5 and V is TRBV25-1; TRBD1 is a possible D gene (6 bases). This CDR3 region has 14 residues. CDR1 and CDR2 (germline): MGHDK, SYGVNS. V lost 6 bases to trimming and J lost 3 bases, with 14 bases between them. Here the CDR3 DNA reads TGTGCCAGCAGCCGAGGGGGTCAGGAAGAGACCCAGTACTTC. Amino acids: CASSRGGQEETQYF.

The chain has TRBV6-5 and TRBJ1-1; TRBD1 agrees at 7 bases. The CDR3 has 14 residues. Germline V gene sequence: CDR1 MNHEY, CDR2 SVGAGI. Trimming cost V 5 bases and J 5 bases; bases outside gene matches: 8. The CDR3 here is CASSPDRDLTEAFF. For the CDR3, the DNA is TGTGCCAGCAGTCCAGACAGGGATCTTACTGAAGCTTTCTTT.

V is TRBV15 and J is TRBJ1-1; D is undetermined. The CDR3 consists of 17 residues. Trimming pared 1 base from V and 5 bases from J, leaving 20 bases between. Germline V gives CDR1 LNHNV, CDR2 YYDKDF (reference sequence). The CDR3 coding sequence is TGTGCCACCAGCAGAGTGGGGAAAGTGAAGGAACCTACTGAAGCTTTCTTT. It specifies CATSRVGKVKEPTEAFF.

The chain has TRBV6-1 and TRBJ1-2; 9 nucleotides match TRBD1. Germline CDR1 reads MNHNS; CDR2 reads SASEGT. The CDR3 extends over 14 amino acids. Trimming cost V 8 bases and J 4 bases; bases outside gene matches: 8. As DNA, the CDR3 is TGTGCCAGCGCCTCTGGGACAGGGATCTATGGCTACACCTTC. It translates to CASASGTGIYGYTF.

This chain links TRBV19 with TRBJ1-1, with 8 bases lining up with TRBD1. The CDR3 totals 15 residues. V shed 6 bases, J shed 1 base, and the junction held 7 bases outside the gene matches. The germline CDR1 and CDR2 sequences are LNHDA and SQIVND (reference sequence). DNA of the CDR3: TGTGCCAGTAGCCCCGACAGGGGAGCGAACACTGAAGCTTTCTTT. It specifies CASSPDRGANTEAFF.

The gene calls are TRBV7-6 and TRBJ2-2; TRBD1 matches at 9 bases. Trimming removed 5 bases from V and 7 bases from J; junction bases left unmatched: 5. Per germline, CDR1 SGHVS and CDR2 FNYEAQ. The CDR3 totals 14 residues. In DNA, the CDR3 is TGTGCCAGCAGCCCCGGACAGGGGATCGGGGAGCTGTTTTTT. Translation gives CASSPGQGIGELFF.

The rearrangement links TRBV5-1 to TRBJ2-2; D could derive from TRBD1 or TRBD2 (7 bases each). This CDR3 is built from 14 residues. The V end lost 4 bases, the J end lost 5 bases, and 12 bases lay between the germline ends. Germline V gene lookup returns CDR1 SGHRS and CDR2 YFSETQ. Here the CDR3 reads CASSPGGQTGELFF. DNA of the CDR3: TGCGCCAGCAGCCCGGGGGGACAGACCGGGGAGCTGTTTTTT.

The chain joins TRBV7-9 to TRBJ2-2; possibly TRBD1 for D (6 bases). From germline, CDR1 is SEHNR and CDR2 FQNEAQ (reference sequence). This CDR3 has 14 amino acids. V was cut by 6 bases and J by 5 bases, with 13 bases left in between. CDR3 sequence (DNA): TGTGCCAGCAGTCAAACAGGGTTGACCGGGGAGCTGTTTTTT. As protein: CASSQTGLTGELFF.

The chain carries TRBV11-2 and TRBJ2-1; 8 bases fit TRBD2. The V gene's germline CDR1 is SGHAT and CDR2 FQNNGV. Unmatched junction bases numbered 12, after V lost 5 bases and J lost 0 bases. The CDR3 sequence is 18 residues long. This CDR3 is CASSRRSIRGGSYNEQFF. The CDR3 DNA reads TGTGCCAGCAGCCGCCGATCAATTCGGGGGGGCTCCTACAATGAGCAGTTCTTC.